The TCR beta chain under discussion was sequenced for a study of regulatory T cells in long-lasting Graves disease. This clonotype showed up just a few times. The antigen remains unidentified. Germline CDR1 is DFQATT and CDR2 is SNEGSKA (reference sequence). This CDR3 is 13 amino acids long. V shed 3 bases and J shed 3 bases, with 12 bases lying between them. Notes on the study in general: Under persistent disease, TRBV28, TRBJ1-2 and TRBJ2-5 were used preferentially.

Time point denoted: persistent/refractory GD, antithyroid drugs over 5 years with positive TRAb. PBMC RNA was the source of the TCR library. TCR beta libraries were built with iRepertoire HTBI primers and Arm-PCR of CDR3 regions. One entry per CDR3 protein results from TCRdb running MiXCR on the multiplex PCR reads. This sample has hundreds of thousands of distinct CDR3 sequences, with roughly 20% found just once. The source was peripheral blood mononuclear cells (PBMCs), collected when the disease was refractory, from a patient treated with antithyroid drugs. The chain links TRBV20-1 to TRBJ2-7, with D possibly being TRBD2 (6 bases). This receptor was taken from a female donor with Graves disease. The CDR3 DNA sequence: TGCAGTGCTAGCGGGACTCTACTCTACGAGCAGTACTTC. It yields the protein CSASGTLLYEQYF.